Listed below are T cell receptor beta chains from one sample, sequenced in a study of post-analysis software for immune sequencing data. TCRdb reprocessed the PCR reads via MiXCR and lists one record per CDR3 protein. The table has a few hundred thousand distinct CDR3 sequences, approximately 46% seen once; the top ten hold 12%. Sequenced material: blood. The receptors shown here come from a girl between 5 and 17 years old with multiple sclerosis. The CDR3 runs from the conserved cysteine through the conserved F or W.

j_call	v_call	cdr3_aa
TRBJ1-4	TRBV5-1	CASSLQGSTNEKLFF
TRBJ1-1	TRBV29-1	CSVEKPGGGAEAFF
TRBJ2-1	TRBV2	CASSDRLAGGLYNEQFF
TRBJ2-7	TRBV4-1	CASSSQGQGVDEQYF
TRBJ2-3	TRBV20-1	CSASISSGRFDTQYF
TRBJ2-1	TRBV3-1	CASSQFDGTDSYNEQFF
TRBJ2-5	TRBV20-1	CSALTSGRGETQYF
TRBJ2-1	TRBV19	CASSTYGEQFF
TRBJ2-1	TRBV27	CASREDRTAYNKQFF
TRBJ2-5	TRBV20-1	CSARDPLAPYNEQYF
TRBJ2-7	TRBV7-9	CASSLETGLYEQYF
TRBJ2-5	TRBV6-5	CASSYSGVETQYF
TRBJ1-1	TRBV28	CASSPGGQGGTEAFF
TRBJ2-5	TRBV2	CASSDRAIGGLETQYF
TRBJ2-3	TRBV5-1	CASRDPSDTQYF
TRBJ2-7	TRBV28	CASSPRDRVSYEQYF
TRBJ2-2	TRBV28	CASSWTGTSGTGELFF
TRBJ2-7	TRBV7-9	CASSPRGAYEQYF
TRBJ2-7	TRBV21-1	CASSKSQVLYEQYF
TRBJ1-1	TRBV7-6	CASSSRQGVNTEAFF
TRBJ2-1	TRBV20-1	CSAREASGRAPYNEQFF
TRBJ1-4	TRBV4-1	CASSQRQGGDEKLFF
TRBJ2-1	TRBV2	CASLGLAGGKYNEQFF
TRBJ2-1	TRBV7-3	CASSLTGGRGKGNEQFF
TRBJ2-5	TRBV3-1	CASTRTRVGQETQYF
TRBJ1-2	TRBV12-3/TRBV12-4	CASSFSAGILYGYTF
TRBJ2-2	TRBV20-1	CSARVYPTGELFF
TRBJ2-1	TRBV29-1	CSVVLGQEGDEQFF
TRBJ2-7	TRBV4-1	CASSPETGVYEQYF
TRBJ2-1	TRBV7-9	CASSPASISHNEQFF
TRBJ1-4	TRBV20-1	CSASHSMGEKLFF
TRBJ1-1	TRBV6-6	CASSYEGEAFF
TRBJ1-2	TRBV4-3	CASSQGTGGDYGYTF
TRBJ2-3	TRBV20-1	CSAGGAIWRTDTQYF
TRBJ2-3	TRBV11-2	CASSFMGPGGGDTQYF
TRBJ2-5	TRBV29-1	CSVDGAGEETLYF
TRBJ2-1	TRBV20-1	CSAKRGQGSEQFF
TRBJ2-5	TRBV6-5	CASSDRTSGEQYF
TRBJ2-3	TRBV12-3/TRBV12-4	CASRSGLADYTDTQYF
TRBJ2-7	TRBV20-1	CSARDSYLSSYEQYF
TRBJ2-6	TRBV2	CASSRRDSALSGANVLTF
TRBJ2-3	TRBV9	CASAGLAEVMSDTQYF
.	TRBV20-1	CSAREVGTYEQYF
TRBJ2-7	TRBV6-5	CASRETGGLSYEQYF
TRBJ1-1	TRBV27	CASSFVPVREAFF
TRBJ1-5	TRBV4-1	CASSQDGGIGNQPQHF